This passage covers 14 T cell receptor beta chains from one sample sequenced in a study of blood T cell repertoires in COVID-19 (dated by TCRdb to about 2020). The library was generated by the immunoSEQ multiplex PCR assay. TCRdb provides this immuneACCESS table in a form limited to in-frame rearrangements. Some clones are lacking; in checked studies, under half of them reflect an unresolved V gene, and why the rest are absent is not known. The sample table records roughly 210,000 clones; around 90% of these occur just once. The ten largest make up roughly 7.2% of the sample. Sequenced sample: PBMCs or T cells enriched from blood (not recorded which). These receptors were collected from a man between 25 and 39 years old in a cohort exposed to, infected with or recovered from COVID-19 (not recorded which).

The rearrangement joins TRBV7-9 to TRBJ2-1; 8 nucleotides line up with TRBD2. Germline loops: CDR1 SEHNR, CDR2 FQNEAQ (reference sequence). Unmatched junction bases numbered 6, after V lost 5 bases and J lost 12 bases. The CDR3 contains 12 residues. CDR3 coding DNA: TGTGCCAGCAGCAGAGAAGCGGGAGCGCAGTTCTTC. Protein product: CASSREAGAQFF.

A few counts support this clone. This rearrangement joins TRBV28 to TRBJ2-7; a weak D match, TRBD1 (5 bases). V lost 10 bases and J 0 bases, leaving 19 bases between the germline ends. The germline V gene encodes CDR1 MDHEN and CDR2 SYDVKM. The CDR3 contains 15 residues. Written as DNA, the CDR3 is TGTGCCATCCGTAGGGGATCGCGCTTCTCCTACGAGCAGTACTTC. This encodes CAIRRGSRFSYEQYF.

CDR3 nucleotides: TGTGCCAGCAGGTACGGGACTAGCGGCACATACGAGCAGTACTTC. Translation: CASRYGTSGTYEQYF. The V and J genes are TRBV7-3 and TRBJ2-7; 11 bases are a match to TRBD2. V lost 6 bases, J lost 4 bases, and 8 bases stayed unmatched. This CDR3 spans 15 amino acids. Germline-derived CDR1 and CDR2 are SGHTA and FQGTGA.

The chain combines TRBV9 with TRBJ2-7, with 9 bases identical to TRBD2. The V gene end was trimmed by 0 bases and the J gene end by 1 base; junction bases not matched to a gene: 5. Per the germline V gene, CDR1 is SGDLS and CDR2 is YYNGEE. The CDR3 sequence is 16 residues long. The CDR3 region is CASSVERGARSYEQYF. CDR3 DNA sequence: TGTGCCAGCAGCGTAGAGCGGGGGGCGCGATCCTACGAGCAGTACTTC.

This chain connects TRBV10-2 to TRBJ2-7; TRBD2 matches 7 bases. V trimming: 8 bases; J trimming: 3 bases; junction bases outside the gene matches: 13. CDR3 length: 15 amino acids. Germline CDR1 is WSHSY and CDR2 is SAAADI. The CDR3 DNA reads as TGCGCCAGCTCCCGGGAGAGCGGGATCCTCTACGAGCAGTACTTC. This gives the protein CASSRESGILYEQYF.

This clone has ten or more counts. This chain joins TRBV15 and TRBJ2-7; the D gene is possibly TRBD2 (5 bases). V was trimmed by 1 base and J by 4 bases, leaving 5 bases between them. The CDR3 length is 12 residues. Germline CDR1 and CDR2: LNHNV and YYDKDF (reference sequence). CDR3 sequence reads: CATSRGGYEQYF. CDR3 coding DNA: TGTGCCACCAGCAGAGGAGGGTACGAGCAGTACTTC.

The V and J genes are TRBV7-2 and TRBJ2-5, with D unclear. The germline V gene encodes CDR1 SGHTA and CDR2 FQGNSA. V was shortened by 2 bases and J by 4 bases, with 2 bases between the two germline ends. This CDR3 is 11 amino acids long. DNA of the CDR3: TGTGCCAGCAGCTTACTAGAGACCCAGTACTTC. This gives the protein CASSLLETQYF.

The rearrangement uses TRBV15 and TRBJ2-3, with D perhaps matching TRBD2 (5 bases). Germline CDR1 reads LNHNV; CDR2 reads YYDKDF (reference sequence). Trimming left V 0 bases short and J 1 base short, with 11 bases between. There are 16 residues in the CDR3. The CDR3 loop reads CATSREEDSGTDTQYF. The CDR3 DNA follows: TGTGCCACCAGCAGAGAGGAGGATTCGGGCACAGATACGCAGTATTTT.

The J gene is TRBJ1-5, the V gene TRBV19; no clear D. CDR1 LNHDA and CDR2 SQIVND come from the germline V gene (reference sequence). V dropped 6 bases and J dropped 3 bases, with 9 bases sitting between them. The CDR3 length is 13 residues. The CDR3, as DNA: TGTGCCAGTAGACCGGGAAACAATCAGCCCCAGCATTTT. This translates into CASRPGNNQPQHF.

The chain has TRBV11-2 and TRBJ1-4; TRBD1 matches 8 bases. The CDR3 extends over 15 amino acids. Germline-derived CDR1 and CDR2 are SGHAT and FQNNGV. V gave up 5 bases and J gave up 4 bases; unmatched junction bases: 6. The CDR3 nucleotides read TGTGCCAGCAGCACCTCAGGGGGCGGTAATGAAAAACTGTTTTTT. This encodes CASSTSGGGNEKLFF.

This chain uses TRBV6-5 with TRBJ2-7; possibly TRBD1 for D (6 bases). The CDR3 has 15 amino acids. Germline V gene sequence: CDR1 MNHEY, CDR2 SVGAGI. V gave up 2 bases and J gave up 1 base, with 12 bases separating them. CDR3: CASSYIRTASYEQYF. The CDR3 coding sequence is TGTGCCAGCAGTTACATTAGGACAGCTTCCTACGAGCAGTACTTC.

The CDR3 sequence is CASSLFTGVRNTEAFF. The CDR3 nucleotides are TGCGCCAGCAGCTTGTTTACAGGGGTAAGGAACACTGAAGCTTTCTTT. The chain has TRBV5-1 and TRBJ1-1; 7 nucleotides agree with TRBD1. CDR1 SGHRS and CDR2 YFSETQ come from the germline V gene. Trimming removed 1 base from V and 1 base from J; junction bases left unmatched: 7. This CDR3 has 16 amino acids.

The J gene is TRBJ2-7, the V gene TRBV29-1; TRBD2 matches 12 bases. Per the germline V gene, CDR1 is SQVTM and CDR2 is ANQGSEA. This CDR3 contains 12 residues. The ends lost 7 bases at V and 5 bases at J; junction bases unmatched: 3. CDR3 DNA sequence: TGCAGCGCTGGACTAGCGGGAAACGAGCAGTACTTC. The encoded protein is CSAGLAGNEQYF.

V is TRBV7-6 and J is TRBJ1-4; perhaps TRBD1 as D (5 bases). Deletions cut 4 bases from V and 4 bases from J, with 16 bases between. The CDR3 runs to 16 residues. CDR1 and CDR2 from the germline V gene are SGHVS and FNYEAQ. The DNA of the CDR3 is TGTGCCAGCAGCTCGGGACTGCGGATCCTTAATGAAAAACTGTTTTTT. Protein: CASSSGLRILNEKLFF.